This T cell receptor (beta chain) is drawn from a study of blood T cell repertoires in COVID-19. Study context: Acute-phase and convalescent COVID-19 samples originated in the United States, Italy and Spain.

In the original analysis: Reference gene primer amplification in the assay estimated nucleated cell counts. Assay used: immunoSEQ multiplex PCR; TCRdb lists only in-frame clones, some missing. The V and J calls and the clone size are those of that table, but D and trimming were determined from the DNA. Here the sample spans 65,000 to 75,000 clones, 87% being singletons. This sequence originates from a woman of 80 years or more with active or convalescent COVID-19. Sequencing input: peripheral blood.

CDR3 sequence (DNA): TGTGCCAGCAGTACAAAAGGGGACAGGGCGGGGGATAATGAAAAACTGTTTTTT. The encoded protein is CASSTKGDRAGDNEKLFF. The rearrangement joins TRBV9 to TRBJ1-4, with 9 bases aligning to TRBD1. Unmatched junction bases numbered 15, after V lost 5 bases and J lost 4 bases. Germline V gives CDR1 SGDLS, CDR2 YYNGEE. This CDR3 spans 18 amino acids.